The 21 T cell receptor beta chains presented below share a single source sample, sequenced in a study of blood T cell repertoires in COVID-19. Profiled with immunoSEQ multiplex PCR; TCRdb holds only in-frame clones, not every one. The repertoire holds around 100,000 clones, with approximately 86% as singletons. Sequencing was performed on peripheral blood. These receptors were obtained from a woman between 45 and 60 years old with COVID-19, enrolled during active disease.

V is TRBV7-6 and J is TRBJ1-1; D remains unclear. The V end lost 5 bases, the J end lost 1 base, and 11 bases lay between the germline ends. Germline V gene lookup returns CDR1 SGHVS and CDR2 FNYEAQ. The CDR3 spans 14 residues. The chain's CDR3 is CASSPGRGNTEAFF. The CDR3 bases are TGTGCCAGCAGCCCCGGGCGGGGGAACACTGAAGCTTTCTTT.

A single count supports this clone. The chain carries TRBV7-2 and TRBJ2-1, with 12 bases identical to TRBD1. There are 17 residues in the CDR3. The germline gives CDR1 SGHTA, CDR2 FQGNSA. Unmatched junction bases numbered 13, after V lost 5 bases and J lost 8 bases. The CDR3 is CASSLHPPGQGADEQFF. The DNA of the CDR3 is TGTGCCAGCAGCCTCCACCCTCCGGGACAGGGGGCAGATGAGCAGTTCTTC.

The chain employs TRBV28 and TRBJ2-3, with D perhaps matching TRBD2 (7 bases). The CDR3 runs 16 residues. V lost 4 bases to trimming and J lost 2 bases, with 16 bases between them. Germline V gives CDR1 MDHEN, CDR2 SYDVKM. The CDR3 sequence is CASSSLGGGITDTQYF. As DNA, the CDR3 is TGTGCCAGCAGTTCCCTGGGGGGGGGCATCACAGATACGCAGTATTTT.

V and J are TRBV9 and TRBJ2-5; the D is unclear. Trimming shortened V by 0 bases and J by 4 bases, and 7 bases separated the two germline ends. This CDR3 comprises 13 residues. Germline CDR1 is SGDLS and CDR2 is YYNGEE. CDR3 coding DNA: TGTGCCAGCAGCGTAGGAATGGCAGAGACCCAGTACTTC. Protein sequence: CASSVGMAETQYF.

This clone has only one observation. V usage is TRBV6-2 or TRBV6-3 and J usage is TRBJ2-1, with 7 bases aligning to TRBD1. Germline loops: CDR1 MNHEY, CDR2 SVGEGT. With 3 bases clipped from V and 12 bases from J, the junction kept 11 bases outside the gene matches. The CDR3 consists of 14 residues. In DNA, the CDR3 is TGTGCCAGCAGTTATATTGGGACAGCCGCGTGGCAGTTCTTC. This gives the protein CASSYIGTAAWQFF.

The chain is built from TRBV29-1 and TRBJ1-2, with 8 bases matching TRBD1. The CDR3 runs to 14 residues. CDR1 SQVTM and CDR2 ANQGSEA come from the germline V gene. V was pared by 4 bases and J by 4 bases, with 8 bases of the junction left unmatched. The CDR3 is CSVGPTGEIYGYTF. The CDR3, as DNA: TGCAGCGTTGGGCCGACAGGGGAGATCTATGGCTACACCTTC.

This clone was counted a few times. The V gene is TRBV30, the J gene TRBJ2-7; tentatively, D is TRBD1 (7 bases). Looked up from germline, CDR1 is GTSNPN and CDR2 is SVGIG (reference sequence). The CDR3 totals 13 residues. Trimming removed 5 bases from V and 6 bases from J, with 17 bases in between. CDR3 DNA: TGTGCCTGGTCCGAAGGAGGGGGCCTCGAGCAGTACTTC. Its protein is CAWSEGGGLEQYF.

The rearrangement links TRBV27 to TRBJ2-5; 9 bases map to TRBD2. V shed 5 bases and J 5 bases; nucleotides not matched to a gene: 12. CDR3 length: 16 residues. Germline V gene lookup returns CDR1 MNHEY and CDR2 SMNVEV (reference sequence). The CDR3: CASSPRSGLAMETQYF. The CDR3 DNA is TGTGCCAGCAGTCCACGTTCGGGACTAGCCATGGAGACCCAGTACTTC.

V and J are TRBV27 and TRBJ1-1; 8 bases map to TRBD1. Germline values: CDR1 MNHEY, CDR2 SMNVEV (reference sequence). V lost 7 bases to trimming and J lost 6 bases; unmatched junction nucleotides: 10. The CDR3 totals 14 residues. CDR3 in amino acids: CASKGDRGGSEAFF. The CDR3 nucleotides are TGTGCCAGCAAGGGCGACAGGGGAGGTTCTGAAGCTTTCTTT.

This rearrangement joins TRBV6-8 to TRBJ2-5, with a tentative D call TRBD2 (6 bases). Germline CDR1 MNHGY, CDR2 SAAAGT. V was pared by 7 bases and J by 3 bases, with 21 bases between. The CDR3 totals 16 residues. CDR3 region: CASMGEGWEDEETQYF. DNA of the CDR3: TGTGCCAGCATGGGAGAAGGGTGGGAGGACGAAGAGACCCAGTACTTC.

This clone was recorded a few times. This chain connects TRBV27 to TRBJ2-7; TRBD1 aligns across 12 bases. The V segment lost 7 bases and the J segment 6 bases; nucleotides outside the gene matches: 7. The CDR3 contains 14 residues. Looked up from germline, CDR1 is MNHEY and CDR2 is SMNVEV (reference sequence). CDR3 loop: CASTKGQGAFEQYF. The DNA for the CDR3 is TGTGCCAGCACCAAGGGACAGGGGGCTTTCGAGCAGTACTTC.

This clone was seen only once. The chain combines TRBV9 with TRBJ1-2; D may be TRBD1 (5 bases). Germline assignment: CDR1 SGDLS and CDR2 YYNGEE. Trimming removed 0 bases at V and 4 bases at J, with 13 bases between. The CDR3 has 15 residues. CDR3 nucleotide sequence: TGTGCCAGCAGCGTAGGGGCCTCTGGGGCCTATGGCTACACCTTC. It codes for CASSVGASGAYGYTF.

The CDR3 spells CASSSGERAGGYGYTF. The CDR3 bases are TGTGCCAGCAGTTCGGGGGAAAGGGCCGGCGGCTATGGCTACACCTTC. The chain joins TRBV6-2 or TRBV6-3 to TRBJ1-2; tentative D call: TRBD1 (5 bases). The CDR3 sequence is 16 residues long. Germline CDR1 MNHEY, CDR2 SVGEGT. Trimming pared 4 bases from V and 4 bases from J, leaving 19 bases between.

The genes are TRBV14 and TRBJ1-2, with D possibly matching TRBD1 (5 bases). Germline CDR1 and CDR2: SGHDN and FVKESK. V lost 4 bases and J 5 bases, leaving 11 bases between the germline ends. The CDR3 runs 13 residues. CDR3 sequence: CASSPGSAYGYTF. The DNA for the CDR3 is TGTGCCAGCAGCCCAGGGTCCGCATATGGCTACACCTTC.

The rearrangement joins TRBV14 to TRBJ1-2; perhaps TRBD1 as D (6 bases). Per germline, CDR1 SGHDN and CDR2 FVKESK. Between the trimmed V and J ends, which lost 2 bases and 5 bases, there was a span of 12 bases. The CDR3 extends over 14 amino acids. The CDR3 nucleotides are TGTGCCAGCAGCCAAATTTCAACAGGGTATGGCTACACCTTC. It encodes CASSQISTGYGYTF.

The rearrangement joins TRBV15 to TRBJ2-7; unclear D gene. V was pared by 1 base and J by 4 bases, with 5 bases between. The germline gives CDR1 LNHNV, CDR2 YYDKDF (reference sequence). The CDR3 totals 12 residues. The CDR3 bases are TGTGCCACCAGCAGAGTTAATTACGAGCAGTACTTC. Amino acids: CATSRVNYEQYF.

The V and J genes are TRBV6-6 and TRBJ1-6; 7 bases agree with TRBD1. Germline V gene data show CDR1 as MNHNY and CDR2 as SVGAGI (reference sequence). This CDR3 comprises 16 residues. The V gene end was trimmed by 5 bases and the J gene end by 7 bases; junction bases not matched to a gene: 11. This chain's CDR3 is CASSSPWDSANSPLHF. CDR3 coding DNA: TGTGCCAGCAGTAGCCCCTGGGACAGCGCGAATTCACCCCTCCACTTT.

The rearrangement uses TRBV28 and TRBJ1-3; D perhaps matches TRBD1 (5 bases). CDR3 length: 14 amino acids. Germline lookup yields CDR1 MDHEN and CDR2 SYDVKM. Trimming took 6 bases from V and 4 from J, leaving 13 bases between them. CDR3 nucleotide sequence: TGTGCCAGCAGAAAGACAGCAAGAGGAAACACCATATATTTT. This translates into CASRKTARGNTIYF.

This clone was seen a single time. The chain joins TRBV28 to TRBJ2-5; TRBD1 aligns across 9 bases. J lost 4 bases, V lost 7 bases, and 10 bases had no gene match. The CDR3 covers 15 residues. The germline gives CDR1 MDHEN, CDR2 SYDVKM. The CDR3 DNA is TGTGCCAGCACGTTTAACAGGGGGCTTCCAGAGACCCAGTACTTC. Encoded protein: CASTFNRGLPETQYF.

This rearrangement joins TRBV5-8 to TRBJ2-3, with a tentative D call TRBD1 (6 bases). Germline V gene lookup returns CDR1 SGHTS and CDR2 YDEGEE. CDR3 size: 15 residues. V dropped 1 base and J dropped 0 bases, with 9 bases sitting between them. This CDR3 is CASSLQGSSTDTQYF. In DNA form, the CDR3 reads TGTGCCAGCAGCTTGCAGGGGTCTAGCACAGATACGCAGTATTTT.

This clone was counted a few times. This chain uses TRBV6-5 with TRBJ2-7; the match to TRBD1 covers 8 bases. J lost 5 bases, V lost 7 bases, and 7 bases had no gene match. The CDR3 consists of 13 residues. Germline values: CDR1 MNHEY, CDR2 SVGAGI. CDR3 protein: CASIGTGPNEQYF. For the CDR3, the DNA is TGTGCCAGCATTGGGACAGGACCGAACGAGCAGTACTTC.